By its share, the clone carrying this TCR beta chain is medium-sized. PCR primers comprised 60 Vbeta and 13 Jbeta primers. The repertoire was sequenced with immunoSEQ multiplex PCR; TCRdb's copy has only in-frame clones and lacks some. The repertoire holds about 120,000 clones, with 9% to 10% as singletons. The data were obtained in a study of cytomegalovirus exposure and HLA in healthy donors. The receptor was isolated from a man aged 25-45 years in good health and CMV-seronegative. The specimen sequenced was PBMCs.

The CDR3 is CASSEGTDYNEQFF. Written as DNA, the CDR3 is TGTGCCAGCAGTGAAGGAACAGATTACAATGAGCAGTTCTTC. The chain couples TRBV6-1 to TRBJ2-1; D is uncertain. Germline CDR1 reads MNHNS; CDR2 reads SASEGT. V lost 1 base to trimming and J lost 4 bases, with 8 bases between them. The CDR3 spans 14 residues.